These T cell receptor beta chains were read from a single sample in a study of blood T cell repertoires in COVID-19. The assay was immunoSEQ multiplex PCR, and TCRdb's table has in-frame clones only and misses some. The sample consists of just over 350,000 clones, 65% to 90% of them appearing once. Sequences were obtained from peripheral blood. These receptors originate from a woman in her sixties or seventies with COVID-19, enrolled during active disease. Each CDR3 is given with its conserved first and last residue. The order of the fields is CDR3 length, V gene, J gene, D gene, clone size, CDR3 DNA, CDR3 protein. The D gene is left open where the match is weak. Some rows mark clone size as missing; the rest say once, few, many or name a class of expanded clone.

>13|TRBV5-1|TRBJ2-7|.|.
TGCGCCAGCAGTTTCCCAGATTCCTACGAGCAGTACTTC
CASSFPDSYEQYF
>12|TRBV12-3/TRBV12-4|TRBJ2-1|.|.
TGTGCCAGCAGGGGCAGAGACAATGAGCAGTTCTTC
CASRGRDNEQFF
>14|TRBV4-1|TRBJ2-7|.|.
TGCGCCAGCAGCATAAGGGCAGGGAAGTACGAGCAGTACTTC
CASSIRAGKYEQYF
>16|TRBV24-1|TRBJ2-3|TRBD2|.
TGTGCCACCAGTGACCCCCTAGCGGGGGACACAGATACGCAGTATTTT
CATSDPLAGDTDTQYF
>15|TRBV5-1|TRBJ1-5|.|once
TGCGCCAGCAGTCCGGGGGGCCTAGGCAATCAGCCCCAGCATTTT
CASSPGGLGNQPQHF
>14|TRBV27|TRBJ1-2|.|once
TGTGCCAGCAGAGCCCTAGACAGACTCTATGGCTACACCTTC
CASRALDRLYGYTF
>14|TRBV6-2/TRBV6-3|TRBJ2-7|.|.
TGTGCCAGCAGTTTCGCGGTCCTTGGTTCCGAGCAGTACTTC
CASSFAVLGSEQYF
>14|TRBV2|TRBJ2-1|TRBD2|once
TGTGCCAGCAAGGCTAGCGGAATCTACAATGAGCAGTTCTTC
CASKASGIYNEQFF
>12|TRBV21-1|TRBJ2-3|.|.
TGTGCCAGGACTAGCGGGGGAGATACGCAGTATTTT
CARTSGGDTQYF
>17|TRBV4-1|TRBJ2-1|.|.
TGCGCCAGCAGCCAAGGCTACGTTGTGGGGCCGAACAATGAGCAGTTCTTC
CASSQGYVVGPNNEQFF
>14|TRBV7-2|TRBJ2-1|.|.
TGTGCCAGCAGCCCGAGAGGGCCCTACAATGAGCAGTTCTTC
CASSPRGPYNEQFF
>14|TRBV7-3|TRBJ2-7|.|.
TGTGCCAGCAGCCCACAGGGGGGGCACTACGAGCAGTACTTC
CASSPQGGHYEQYF
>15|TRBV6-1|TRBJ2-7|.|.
TGTGCCAGCAGTGAAAGCGGTATTATATCGTACGAGCAGTACTTC
CASSESGIISYEQYF
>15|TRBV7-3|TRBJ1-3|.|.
TGTGCCAGCAGCTCGAGAGGAGGAAGCGGAAACACCATATATTTT
CASSSRGGSGNTIYF
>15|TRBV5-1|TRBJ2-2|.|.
TGCGCCAGCAGCCCGTATCAGGGGAGCACCGGGGAGCTGTTTTTT
CASSPYQGSTGELFF
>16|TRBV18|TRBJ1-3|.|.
TGTGCCAGCTCATGGGGGGAATCGTTGACTGGAAACACCATATATTTT
CASSWGESLTGNTIYF
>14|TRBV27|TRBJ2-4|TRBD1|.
TGTGCCAGCAGTGGGACAGGGGGCGCGGACATTCAGTACTTC
CASSGTGGADIQYF
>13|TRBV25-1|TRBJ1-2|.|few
TGTGCCAGCAGTGAAGGGCAGGGGTATGGCTACACCTTC
CASSEGQGYGYTF
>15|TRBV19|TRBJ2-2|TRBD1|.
TGTGCCAGTAGGGGGGGACAGGTTAGGACCGGGGAGCTGTTTTTT
CASRGGQVRTGELFF
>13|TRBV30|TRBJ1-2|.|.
TGTGCCTGGAGTGTTGCCCCAGGCTATGGCTACACCTTC
CAWSVAPGYGYTF
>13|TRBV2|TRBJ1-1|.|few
TGTGCCAGCAGGCCCAGGCAGAACACTGAAGCTTTCTTT
CASRPRQNTEAFF
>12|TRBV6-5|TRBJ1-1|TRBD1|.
TGTGCCAGCAGTTCTGGACAGGGATGGGCTTTCTTT
CASSSGQGWAFF
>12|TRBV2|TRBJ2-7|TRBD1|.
TGTGCCAGCACCCCTCCAGGGGGCGAGCAGTACTTC
CASTPPGGEQYF
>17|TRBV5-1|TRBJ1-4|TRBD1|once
TGCGCCAGCAGCTCAGCCCGCCCGGGACAGCCTAATGAAAAACTGTTTTTT
CASSSARPGQPNEKLFF
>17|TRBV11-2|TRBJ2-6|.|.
TGTGCCAGCAGCTTAATGATGACAGACTCTGGGGCCAACGTCCTGACTTTC
CASSLMMTDSGANVLTF